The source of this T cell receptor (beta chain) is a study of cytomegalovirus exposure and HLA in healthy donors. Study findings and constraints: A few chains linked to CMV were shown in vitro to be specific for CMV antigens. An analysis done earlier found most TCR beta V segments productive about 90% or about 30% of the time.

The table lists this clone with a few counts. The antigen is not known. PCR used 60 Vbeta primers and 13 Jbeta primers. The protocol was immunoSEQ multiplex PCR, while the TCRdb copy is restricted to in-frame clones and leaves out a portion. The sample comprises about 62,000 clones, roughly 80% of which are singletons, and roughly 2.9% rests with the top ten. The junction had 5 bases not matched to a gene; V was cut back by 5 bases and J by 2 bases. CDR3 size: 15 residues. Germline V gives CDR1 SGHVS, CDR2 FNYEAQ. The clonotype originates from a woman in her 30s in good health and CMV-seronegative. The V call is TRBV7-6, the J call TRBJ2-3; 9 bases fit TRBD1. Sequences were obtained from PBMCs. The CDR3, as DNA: TGTGCCAGCAGCCGGACAGGGGACCTCACAGATACGCAGTATTTT. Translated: CASSRTGDLTDTQYF.